One and the same sample provided the 17 T cell receptor beta chains below, sequenced in a study of blood T cell repertoires in COVID-19. The data were produced by immunoSEQ multiplex PCR, yet TCRdb's version contains in-frame clones alone and is incomplete. The profile shows 200,000 to 250,000 clones, roughly 80% of them singletons. Material for sequencing was peripheral blood. All receptors come from a woman aged 80 or over with COVID-19, enrolled during active disease.

The CDR3 DNA reads TGTGCCAGCAGTGAAGGGGAGGACTGGGGCTACACCTTC. Its translation: CASSEGEDWGYTF. V usage is TRBV2 and J usage is TRBJ1-2; D gene ambiguous. With 1 base removed from V and 8 bases from J, the gap between germline ends came to 11 bases. Germline-derived CDR1 and CDR2 are SNHLY and FYNNEI. The CDR3 covers 13 residues.

A single count supports this clone. The J gene is TRBJ1-5, the V gene TRBV2; D not resolved. CDR1 and CDR2 (germline): SNHLY, FYNNEI. Trimming stripped 4 bases from V and 2 bases from J, with 12 bases between. The CDR3 is 15 residues long. The chain's CDR3 is CASSGEGGGNQPQHF. The CDR3 coding sequence is TGTGCCAGCAGTGGGGAGGGAGGAGGCAATCAGCCCCAGCATTTT.

This chain links TRBV5-4 with TRBJ1-2; TRBD1 aligns across 9 bases. This CDR3 contains 14 residues. The ends lost 5 bases at V and 5 bases at J; junction bases unmatched: 7. CDR1 is SGHNT, CDR2 YYREEE, per germline (reference sequence). The CDR3 nucleotides read TGTGCCAGCAGAGAACAGGGGGCGGTTTATGGCTACACCTTC. It yields the protein CASREQGAVYGYTF.

This clone turned up a few times. The rearrangement joins TRBV4-1 to TRBJ1-6; D possibly corresponds to TRBD1 (6 bases). There are 14 residues in the CDR3. Germline values: CDR1 MGHRA, CDR2 YSYEKL. Deletions cut 5 bases from V and 7 bases from J, with 12 bases between. The CDR3 is CASSTGTWNSPLHF. CDR3 sequence (DNA): TGCGCCAGCAGCACCGGGACATGGAATTCACCCCTCCACTTT.

The chain has TRBV5-1 and TRBJ2-3; no definite D call. Trimming left V 6 bases short and J 0 bases short, with 8 bases between. The CDR3 spans 13 residues. Per the germline V gene, CDR1 is SGHRS and CDR2 is YFSETQ. Here the CDR3 DNA reads TGCGCCAGCATCGGTACCAGCACAGATACGCAGTATTTT. Amino acid sequence: CASIGTSTDTQYF.

The rearrangement joins TRBV5-1 to TRBJ1-2; D perhaps matches TRBD1 (6 bases). V lost 0 bases and J lost 1, with 16 bases in between. The germline CDR1 and CDR2 sequences are SGHRS and YFSETQ. The CDR3 runs 17 residues. CDR3 loop: CASSLATAGAVNYGYTF. The CDR3 DNA reads TGCGCCAGCAGCTTGGCGACGGCGGGGGCTGTTAACTATGGCTACACCTTC.

The chain recombines TRBV3-1 (or the pseudogene TRBV3-2) with TRBJ2-5; perhaps TRBD2 as D (5 bases). V shed 4 bases and J shed 3 bases, with 12 bases lying between them. Germline V gene sequence: CDR1 LGHDT, CDR2 YNNKEL (reference sequence). The CDR3 is 14 amino acids. The CDR3 region is CASSRRAGEETQYF. The CDR3 nucleotides read TGTGCCAGCAGCCGACGAGCCGGGGAAGAGACCCAGTACTTC.

The rearrangement joins TRBV18 to TRBJ1-5; D unclear. Germline lookup yields CDR1 KGHSH and CDR2 LQKENI. The V end was cut by 4 bases, the J end by 0 bases, with 10 bases between. This CDR3 is 15 amino acids long. The CDR3 here is CASSLSPVSNQPQHF. The CDR3 region has the DNA TGTGCCAGCTCACTTTCTCCGGTTAGCAATCAGCCCCAGCATTTT.

The CDR3 spells CASSVSGFSGANVLTF. CDR3 DNA: TGTGCCAGCAGCGTGTCAGGGTTCTCTGGGGCCAACGTCCTGACTTTC. This chain connects TRBV7-3 to TRBJ2-6; TRBD1 is a possible D gene (5 bases). Trimming pared 5 bases from V and 0 bases from J, leaving 11 bases between. The CDR3 runs 16 residues. Germline V lookup: CDR1 SGHTA, CDR2 FQGTGA. Based on the CDR3 plus reference TRBV7-3 and TRBJ2-6, the full variable domain is GAGVSQTPSNKVTEKGKYVELRCDPISGHTALYWYRQSLGQGPEFLIYFQGTGAADDSGLPNDRFFAVRPEGSVSTLKIQRTERGDSAVYLCASSVSGFSGANVLTFGAGSRLTVL.

The rearrangement joins TRBV5-1 to TRBJ1-6; D not resolved. There are 15 residues in the CDR3. The V end was cut by 0 bases, the J end by 8 bases, with 12 bases between. Germline V lookup: CDR1 SGHRS, CDR2 YFSETQ. CDR3 nucleotide sequence: TGCGCCAGCAGCTTGGGGTTGTCCCAGGATTCACCCCTCCACTTT. It translates to CASSLGLSQDSPLHF.

This sequence joins TRBV20-1 and TRBJ1-2; 7 nucleotides match TRBD1. V shed 3 bases, J shed 8 bases, and the junction held 9 bases outside the gene matches. CDR3 size: 13 residues. CDR1 and CDR2 (germline): DFQATT, SNEGSKA (reference sequence). This chain's CDR3 is CSASTPGGRGYTF. The CDR3, as DNA: TGCAGTGCTAGTACACCAGGGGGGCGGGGCTACACCTTC.

The chain carries TRBV6-1 and TRBJ2-7, with 9 bases that match TRBD1. The CDR3 has 14 amino acids. From germline, CDR1 is MNHNS and CDR2 SASEGT. Trimming at V came to 2 bases and at J to 6 bases, leaving 5 bases not matched to a gene. The CDR3 nucleotides read TGTGCCAGCAGTGAAACCGGGACAGGGTTCGAGCAGTACTTC. Its translation is CASSETGTGFEQYF.

The count of this clone is one. The chain carries TRBV13 and TRBJ1-2; no clear D gene. This CDR3 is 14 amino acids long. Germline values: CDR1 PRHDT, CDR2 FYEKMQ (reference sequence). V lost 5 bases and J lost 4, with 14 bases in between. The CDR3: CASSLHRELYGYTF. CDR3 DNA sequence: TGTGCCAGCAGCCTCCATCGGGAACTCTATGGCTACACCTTC.

In its sample, this clone was seen once. This chain uses TRBV19 with TRBJ1-1, with D unresolved. Germline V gene data show CDR1 as LNHDA and CDR2 as SQIVND (reference sequence). V was pared by 7 bases and J by 2 bases, with 11 bases between. The CDR3 has 13 amino acids. CDR3 residues: CASKRQANTEAFF. The CDR3 nucleotides read TGTGCCAGTAAGCGGCAAGCAAACACTGAAGCTTTCTTT. The variable domain in full, with the rest retrieved from reference TRBV19 and TRBJ1-1, is DGGITQSPKYLFRKEGQNVTLSCEQNLNHDAMYWYRQDPGQGLRLIYYSQIVNDFQKGDIAEGYSVSREKKESFPLTVTSAQKNPTAFYLCASKRQANTEAFFGQGTRLTVV.

The rearrangement links TRBV18 to TRBJ1-1; no clear D. This CDR3 has 17 residues. Germline loops: CDR1 KGHSH, CDR2 LQKENI. Trimming removed 3 bases at V and 0 bases at J, with 17 bases between. This CDR3 is CASSPVAQRSVNTEAFF. In DNA form, the CDR3 reads TGTGCCAGCTCACCCGTCGCTCAGCGGTCGGTGAACACTGAAGCTTTCTTT.

The table lists this clone with a few counts. The chain links TRBV6-5 to TRBJ1-1; 8 bases match TRBD1. There are 13 residues in the CDR3. V gave up 3 bases and J gave up 11 bases; unmatched junction bases: 8. In germline, CDR1 is MNHEY, CDR2 SVGAGI. CDR3 sequence: CASSYRTGLRAFF. In nucleotides, the CDR3 is TGTGCCAGCAGTTATAGGACAGGGTTGCGTGCTTTCTTT.

This chain uses TRBV10-3 with TRBJ2-2; 7 bases are shared with TRBD1. This CDR3 has 16 amino acids. V trimming: 2 bases; J trimming: 5 bases; junction bases outside the gene matches: 8. The germline V gene encodes CDR1 ENHRY and CDR2 SYGVKD. Here the CDR3 DNA reads TGTGCCATCAGTGAGGGGAACAGGGGAGATACCGGGGAGCTGTTTTTT. Its translation is CAISEGNRGDTGELFF.